This passage covers 2 T cell receptor beta chains from one sample sequenced in a study of molecular identifiers for immune sequencing clone quantification. In TCRdb, the PCR reads were re-called with MiXCR into one record per CDR3 protein. The profile shows 100,000 or so distinct CDR3 sequences, about 35% of them singletons. Material: naive CD8+ T cells from blood, with Jurkat cell RNA spiked in. Subset: FACS-sorted CD8+CD4-CCR7+CD45RA+ naive T cells. The receptors shown here come from a human donor in good health. Some libraries in this study had Jurkat cell RNA spiked in.

This clonotype was observed many times. The gene calls are TRBV9 and TRBJ1-5, with D hard to call. This CDR3 has 15 amino acids. Looked up from germline, CDR1 is SGDLS and CDR2 is YYNGEE. V lost 0 bases and J lost 7, with 14 bases in between. The DNA of the CDR3 is TGTGCCAGCAGCGTAGGTGCCGGGAGAGGGCAGCCCCAGCATTTT. It is translated as CASSVGAGRGQPQHF.

This clonotype showed up just a few times. The V and J genes are TRBV12-3 or TRBV12-4 and TRBJ2-3, with D possibly TRBD2 on 5 matching bases. This CDR3 region has 14 residues. Between the trimmed V and J ends, which lost 4 bases and 2 bases, there was a span of 10 bases. CDR3 DNA: TGTGCCAGCAGTTCTAGCTGGTCCACAGATACGCAGTATTTT. It translates to CASSSSWSTDTQYF.